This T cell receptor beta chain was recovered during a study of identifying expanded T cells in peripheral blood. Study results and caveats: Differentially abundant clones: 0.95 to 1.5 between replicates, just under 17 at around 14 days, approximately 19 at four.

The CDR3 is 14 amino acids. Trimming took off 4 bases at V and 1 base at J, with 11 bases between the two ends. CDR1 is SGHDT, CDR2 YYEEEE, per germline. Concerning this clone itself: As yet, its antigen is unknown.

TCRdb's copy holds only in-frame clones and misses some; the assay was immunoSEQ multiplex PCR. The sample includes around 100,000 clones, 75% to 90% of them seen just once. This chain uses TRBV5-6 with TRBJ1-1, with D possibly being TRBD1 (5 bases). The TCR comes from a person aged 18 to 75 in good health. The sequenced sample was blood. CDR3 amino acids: CASSKDSRNTEAFF. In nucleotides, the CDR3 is TGTGCCAGCAGCAAAGACAGTCGGAACACTGAAGCTTTCTTT.